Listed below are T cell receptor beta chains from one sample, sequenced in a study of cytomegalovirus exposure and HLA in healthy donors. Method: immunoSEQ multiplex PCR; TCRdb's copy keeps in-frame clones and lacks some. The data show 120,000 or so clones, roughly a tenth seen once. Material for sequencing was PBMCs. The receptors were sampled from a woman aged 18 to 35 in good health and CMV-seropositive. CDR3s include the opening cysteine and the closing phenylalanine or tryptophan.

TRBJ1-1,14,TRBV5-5,CASSLAGAATEAFF
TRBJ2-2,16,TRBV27,CASSWDRRTNTGELFF
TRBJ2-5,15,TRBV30,CAWSVLSTRFETQYF
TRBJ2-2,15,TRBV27,CASSHSGRRAGELFF
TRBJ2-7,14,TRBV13,CASSLGRGPYEQYF
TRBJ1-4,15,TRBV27,CASSLWGDSNEKLFF
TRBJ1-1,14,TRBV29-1,CSVEIQGVGTEAFF
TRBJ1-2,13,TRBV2,CASSPEAGYGYTF
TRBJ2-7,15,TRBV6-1,CASTKTGDLFYEQYF
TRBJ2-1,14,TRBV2,CASKSGSTHNEQFF
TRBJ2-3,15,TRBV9,CASSGSLAGGITQYF
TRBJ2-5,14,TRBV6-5,CASRPTTSDMTQYF
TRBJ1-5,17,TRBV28,CARSDRYIENPNQPQHF
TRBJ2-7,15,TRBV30,CAWRILAGATYEQYF
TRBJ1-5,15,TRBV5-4,CASSFMGGGNQPQHF
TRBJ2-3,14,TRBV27,CASSFLQNTDTQYF
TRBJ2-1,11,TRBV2,CASSVGDEQFF
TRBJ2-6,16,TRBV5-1,CASSLEHPSGANVLTF
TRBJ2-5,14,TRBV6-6,CASKAYRGQETQYF
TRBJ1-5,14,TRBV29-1,CSVRTGGSGEPQHF
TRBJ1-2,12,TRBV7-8,CASSLLSSGLTF
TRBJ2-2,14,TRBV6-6,CASSYSRSTGELFF
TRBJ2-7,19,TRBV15,CATSTGGGGREGSQREQYF
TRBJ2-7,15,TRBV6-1,CASSAPDRALYEQYF
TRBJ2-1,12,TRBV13,CASSFGGGEQFF
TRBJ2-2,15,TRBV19,CASTRTAVGTGELFF
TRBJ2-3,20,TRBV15,CATSRKRTYLAGMGTDTQYF
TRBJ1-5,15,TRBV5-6,CASSPRGLSNQPQHF
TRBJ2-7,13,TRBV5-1,CASSLPGGDEQYF
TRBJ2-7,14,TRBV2,CASSDLAGLREQYF
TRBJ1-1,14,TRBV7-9,CASSLRNQDTEAFF
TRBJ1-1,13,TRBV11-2,CASSLSVNTEAFF
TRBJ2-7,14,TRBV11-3,CASSLVSSFSEQYF